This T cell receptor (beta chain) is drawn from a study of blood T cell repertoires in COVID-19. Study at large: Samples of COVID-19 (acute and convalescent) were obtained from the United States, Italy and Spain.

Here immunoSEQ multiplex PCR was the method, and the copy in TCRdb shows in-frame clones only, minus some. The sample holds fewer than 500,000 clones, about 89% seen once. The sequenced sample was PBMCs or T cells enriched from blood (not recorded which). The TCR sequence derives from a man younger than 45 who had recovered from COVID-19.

CDR3 in amino acids: CASSFSEQETQYF. The DNA of the CDR3 is TGTGCCAGCAGCTTTTCCGAGCAAGAGACCCAGTACTTC. The chain couples TRBV5-6 to TRBJ2-5, with D unclear. There are 13 residues in the CDR3. The ends were cut back, 2 bases at V and 2 bases at J, with 7 bases in the middle. Germline V gene sequence: CDR1 SGHDT, CDR2 YYEEEE.